The clone carrying this T cell receptor beta chain occurred once. CDR3 length: 14 amino acids. V dropped 3 bases and J dropped 0 bases, with 8 bases sitting between them. CDR1 and CDR2 (germline): KGHSH, LQKENI. Using immunoSEQ multiplex PCR, the repertoire was profiled, and TCRdb retains in-frame clones only, with some absent. Here the sample spans 9,500 to 10,000 clones, around 89% being singletons. The data stem from a study of immune evolution from preneoplasia to lung adenocarcinoma. Sequencing input: FFPE invasive lung adenocarcinoma tissue. This clonotype was obtained from a person aged 65-85 years with invasive lung adenocarcinoma. Some clones in this sample may be carry-over from other donors' samples. The rearrangement uses TRBV18 and TRBJ1-1; D is ambiguous. CDR3 sequence (DNA): TGTGCCAGCTCACCGTCCAGCATGAACACTGAAGCTTTCTTT. Its translation is CASSPSSMNTEAFF.